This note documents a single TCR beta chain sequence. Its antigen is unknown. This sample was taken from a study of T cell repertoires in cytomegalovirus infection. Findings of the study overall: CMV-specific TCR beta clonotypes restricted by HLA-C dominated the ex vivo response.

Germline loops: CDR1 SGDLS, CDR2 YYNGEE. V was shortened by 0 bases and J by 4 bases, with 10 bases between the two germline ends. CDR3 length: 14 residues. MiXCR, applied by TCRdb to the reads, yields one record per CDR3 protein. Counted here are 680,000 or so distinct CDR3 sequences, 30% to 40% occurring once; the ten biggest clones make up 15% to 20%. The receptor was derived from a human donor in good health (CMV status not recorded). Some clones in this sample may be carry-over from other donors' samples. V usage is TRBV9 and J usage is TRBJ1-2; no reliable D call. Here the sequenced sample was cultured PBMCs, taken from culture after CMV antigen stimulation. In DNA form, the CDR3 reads TGTGCCAGCAGCGTAGGGGTGGGAACCTATGGCTACACCTTC. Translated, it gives CASSVGVGTYGYTF.